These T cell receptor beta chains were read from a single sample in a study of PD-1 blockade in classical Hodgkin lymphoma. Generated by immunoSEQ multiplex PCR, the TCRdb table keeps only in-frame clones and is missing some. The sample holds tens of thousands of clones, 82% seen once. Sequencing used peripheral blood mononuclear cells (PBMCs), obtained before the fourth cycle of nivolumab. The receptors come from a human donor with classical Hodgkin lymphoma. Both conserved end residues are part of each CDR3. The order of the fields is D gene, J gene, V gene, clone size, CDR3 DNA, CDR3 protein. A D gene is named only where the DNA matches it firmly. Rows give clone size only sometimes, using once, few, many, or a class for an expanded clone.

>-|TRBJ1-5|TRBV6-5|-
TGTGCCAGCTCAATGGGGGCCAGCCGCAATCAGCCCCAGCATTTT
CASSMGASRNQPQHF
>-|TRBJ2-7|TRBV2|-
TGTGCCAGCAGTGAAGAAGGGACAAGGCGCGAGCAGTACTTC
CASSEEGTRREQYF
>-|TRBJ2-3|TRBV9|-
TGTGCCTCCCAGGGGAACACCCCCACAGATACGCAGTATTTT
CASQGNTPTDTQYF
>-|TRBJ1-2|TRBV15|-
TGTGCCACCAGCAGCAGGGACGGAGGCTATGGCTACACCTTC
CATSSRDGGYGYTF
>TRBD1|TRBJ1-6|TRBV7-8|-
TGTGCCAGCAGCTCCTCAGACAGGGGCCTCCTTAGCCCCCTCCACTTT
CASSSSDRGLLSPLHF
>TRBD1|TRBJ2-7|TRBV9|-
TGTGCCAGCAGCGGGCGACCCGGGACAGATATTTACGAGCAGTACTTC
CASSGRPGTDIYEQYF
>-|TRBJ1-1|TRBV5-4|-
TGTGCCAGCAGCTTGGCGTATGGGGGAAACACTGAAGCTTTCTTT
CASSLAYGGNTEAFF
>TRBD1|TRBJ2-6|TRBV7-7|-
TGTGCCAGCAGCCTCGGGACAGGAACTGGGGCCAACGTCCTGACTTTC
CASSLGTGTGANVLTF
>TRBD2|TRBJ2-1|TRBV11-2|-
TGTGCCAGCAGCTCCATCCAATCTAGCGGGGGGGCAGGCTACAATGAGCAGTTCTTC
CASSSIQSSGGAGYNEQFF
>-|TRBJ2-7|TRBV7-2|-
TGTGCCAGCAGCTTAGTTCTTTACGAGCAGTACTTC
CASSLVLYEQYF
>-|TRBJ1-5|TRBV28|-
TGTGCCAGCAGTATAACTGGGGGTCGGCCCCAGCATTTT
CASSITGGRPQHF
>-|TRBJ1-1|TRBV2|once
TGTGCCAGCAGTGTTGAGGGCACTGAAGTTTTCTTT
CASSVEGTEVFF
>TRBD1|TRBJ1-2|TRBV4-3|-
TGCGCCAGCAGCCCACGACAGGGATCCTATGGCTACACCTTC
CASSPRQGSYGYTF
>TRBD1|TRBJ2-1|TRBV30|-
TGTGCCTGGAGTGGGGACAGCTACAATGAGCAGTTCTTC
CAWSGDSYNEQFF
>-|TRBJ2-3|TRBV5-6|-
TGTGCCAGCAGCTTTACGACATATCTGGATTTT
CASSFTTYLDF
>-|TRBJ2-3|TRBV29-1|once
TGCAGCGTCCCAGGGAGACAGGGAGGGGCAGATACGCAGTATTTT
CSVPGRQGGADTQYF
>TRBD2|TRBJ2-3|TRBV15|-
TGTGCCACCAGCAGAGGAGCGGGGGGATACACAGATACGCAGTATTTT
CATSRGAGGYTDTQYF
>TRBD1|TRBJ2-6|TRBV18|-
TGTGCCAGCTCTCAGGACAGGTCTGGGGCCAACGTCCTGACTTTC
CASSQDRSGANVLTF
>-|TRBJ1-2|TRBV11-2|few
TGTGCCAGCAGCTTCATGAGGGCTAACTATGGCTACACCTTC
CASSFMRANYGYTF
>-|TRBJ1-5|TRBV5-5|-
TGTGCCAGCGGACAAGGGGGAGGCAATCAGCCCCAGCATTTT
CASGQGGGNQPQHF
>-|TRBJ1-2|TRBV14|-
TGTGCCAGCAGCCAAGGGGCCGGGGGCGGCTATGGCTACACCTTC
CASSQGAGGGYGYTF
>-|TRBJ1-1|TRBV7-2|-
TGTGCCAGCCTAGAACAGCCTAACACTGAAGCTTTCTTT
CASLEQPNTEAFF
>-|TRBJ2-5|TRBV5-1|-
TGCGCCAGCAGCTTACGGGTCCAAGAGACCCAGTACTTC
CASSLRVQETQYF
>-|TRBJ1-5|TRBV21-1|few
TGTGCCAGCAGCACCCCAACACTAGCCCGTAGGAGCAATCAGCCCCAGCATTTT
CASSTPTLARRSNQPQHF
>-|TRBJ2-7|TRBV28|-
TGTGCCAGCAGTGCGCACGGACGGCCCTACGAGCAGTACTTC
CASSAHGRPYEQYF
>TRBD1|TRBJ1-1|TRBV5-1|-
TGCGCCAGCAGCCCTGGGACAGGGAATACGAACACTGAAGCTTTCTTT
CASSPGTGNTNTEAFF
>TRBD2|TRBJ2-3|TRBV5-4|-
TGTGCCACCCGCGGGGGAACCACAGATACGCAGTATTTT
CATRGGTTDTQYF
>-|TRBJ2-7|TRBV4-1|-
TGCGCCAGCAGCCAAGATCGGGACTTCCCTTCCTACGAGCAGTACTTC
CASSQDRDFPSYEQYF
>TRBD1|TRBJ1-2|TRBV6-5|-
TGTGCCAGCAGTGAACAGGGGGGGGGCTACGGCTACACCTTC
CASSEQGGGYGYTF
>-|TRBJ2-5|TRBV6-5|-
TGTGCCAGCAGTTACGCCAGCCAAGAGACCCAGTACTTC
CASSYASQETQYF
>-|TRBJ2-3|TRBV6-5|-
TGTGCCAGCACCCACGGTAAAGACACAGATACGCAGTATTTT
CASTHGKDTDTQYF
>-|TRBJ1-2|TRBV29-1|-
TGCAGCGTTGGGCAGGGGCTATCGTATGGCTACACCTTC
CSVGQGLSYGYTF
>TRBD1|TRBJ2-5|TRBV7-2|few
TGTGCCAGCAGCCGGGACAGGGCCCAAGAGACCCAGTACTTC
CASSRDRAQETQYF
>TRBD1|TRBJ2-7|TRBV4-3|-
TGCGCCAGCAGCCAAGATCTAAATGGTTGGGGACAGGGGGTCTACGAGCAGTACTTC
CASSQDLNGWGQGVYEQYF
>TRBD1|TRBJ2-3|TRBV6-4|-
TGTGCCAGCAGTGACTCGACAGGGCAGGGCACAGATACGCAGTATTTT
CASSDSTGQGTDTQYF
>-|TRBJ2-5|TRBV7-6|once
TGTGCCAGCAGCTTACTTTCGTCTCAAGAGACCCAGTACTTC
CASSLLSSQETQYF
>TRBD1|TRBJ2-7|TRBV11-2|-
TGTGCCAGCAGCCGGACAGGGAACTCCTACGAGCAGTACTTC
CASSRTGNSYEQYF